Below are 24 T cell receptor beta chains sequenced from a single sample in a study of beta chain features in type 1 diabetes. These receptors' antigens are unknown. Reverse transcription of all isolated RNA meant that expressed TCRB transcripts were sequenced. Using immunoSEQ multiplex PCR, the repertoire was profiled, and TCRdb retains in-frame clones only, with some absent. The sample lists roughly 160,000 clones; about 8% were seen once. Points from the study as a whole: In every one of the four CD4+ subsets, TCRB CDR3s were moderately but significantly shorter in Type 1 diabetes patients.

The material sequenced was central memory CD4+ T cells from blood. The origin of the receptors is a woman between 40 and 50 years old with type 1 diabetes.

This clone has only a few counts. The chain uses TRBV7-2 and TRBJ2-7; a possible D gene is TRBD1 (5 bases). V was clipped by 2 bases and J by 0 bases, with 11 bases between them. The CDR3 loop spans 15 amino acids. Germline values: CDR1 SGHTA, CDR2 FQGNSA. The chain's CDR3 is CASSLSRASSYEQYF. For the CDR3, the DNA is TGTGCCAGCAGCTTATCCAGGGCCAGCTCCTACGAGCAGTACTTC.

The chain combines TRBV28 with TRBJ2-7; D ambiguous. The CDR3 is 15 residues long. Per germline, CDR1 MDHEN and CDR2 SYDVKM. The germline V and J ends were trimmed by 4 bases and 3 bases, with 16 bases remaining between them. DNA of the CDR3: TGTGCCAGCAGTTCACCATACCTGGGCGTCTACGAGCAGTACTTC. Protein sequence: CASSSPYLGVYEQYF.

J is TRBJ2-7 and V is TRBV25-1, with 9 bases matching TRBD1. The CDR3 runs 15 residues. Trimming cost V 5 bases and J 1 base; bases outside gene matches: 6. Germline-derived CDR1 and CDR2 are MGHDK and SYGVNS. The CDR3 sequence: CASSRTGDASYEQYF. CDR3 DNA: TGTGCCAGCAGTAGGACAGGGGACGCATCCTACGAGCAGTACTTC.

The chain is built from TRBV9 and TRBJ2-5; D call uncertain. Trimming took 1 base from V and 1 from J, leaving 14 bases between them. The length of the CDR3 is 16 residues. Germline CDR1 and CDR2: SGDLS and YYNGEE. The CDR3 sequence is CASSVSITTGQETQYF. The CDR3 region has the DNA TGTGCCAGCAGCGTATCCATCACAACGGGCCAAGAGACCCAGTACTTC. The full variable domain, with the rest looked up from reference TRBV9 and TRBJ2-5, is DSGVTQTPKHLITATGQRVTLRCSPRSGDLSVYWYQQSLDQGLQFLIQYYNGEERAKGNILERFSAQQFPDLHSELNLSSLELGDSALYFCASSVSITTGQETQYFGPGTRLLVL.

There are a few counts of this clone. The chain is built from TRBV2 and TRBJ1-4; TRBD1 matches at 7 bases. The ends lost 0 bases at V and 7 bases at J; junction bases unmatched: 5. From germline, CDR1 is SNHLY and CDR2 FYNNEI. There are 15 residues in the CDR3. Here the CDR3 DNA reads TGTGCCAGCAGTGAAGCAGGGACAGAGACTGAAAAACTGTTTTTT. Encoded protein: CASSEAGTETEKLFF.

This clone was observed a few times. The CDR3: CSASSDEQYF. Here the CDR3 DNA reads TGCAGTGCTAGTTCCGACGAGCAGTACTTC. V gene TRBV20-1 combines with J gene TRBJ2-7; no reliable D call. V lost 3 bases and J lost 5, with 5 bases in between. Germline CDR1 is DFQATT and CDR2 is SNEGSKA (reference sequence). The CDR3 covers 10 residues.

This clone has a handful of counts. The chain employs TRBV7-3 and TRBJ1-2, with D uncertain. The CDR3 is made up of 14 amino acids. Germline CDR1 reads SGHTA; CDR2 reads FQGTGA. The V end lost 2 bases, the J end lost 6 bases, and 13 bases lay between the germline ends. As DNA, the CDR3 is TGTGCCAGCAGCTTATCCGCTGCGTCTGATGGCTACACCTTC. Its translation is CASSLSAASDGYTF.

V usage is TRBV7-9 and J usage is TRBJ1-1, with D perhaps matching TRBD1 (5 bases). This CDR3 has 14 residues. CDR1 and CDR2 from the germline V gene are SEHNR and FQNEAQ (reference sequence). The V end was cut by 5 bases, the J end by 4 bases, with 14 bases between. In DNA, the CDR3 is TGTGCCAGCAGCGTGGGGGGGTTTGGCACTGAAGCTTTCTTT. Translated: CASSVGGFGTEAFF.

The chain links TRBV28 to TRBJ1-2, with TRBD1 identical over 8 bases. Germline V gives CDR1 MDHEN, CDR2 SYDVKM. The trim removed 5 bases at V and 3 bases at J, leaving 5 bases unmatched. CDR3 length: 14 residues. CDR3 sequence (DNA): TGTGCCAGCAGTGTCCACAGGGGGGACTATGGCTACACCTTC. Translating it yields CASSVHRGDYGYTF.

This clone showed up just a few times. The chain combines TRBV6-5 with TRBJ2-4; TRBD1 is a possible D gene (5 bases). The CDR3 has 14 residues. CDR1 is MNHEY, CDR2 SVGAGI, per germline. V lost 2 bases, J lost 8 bases, and 13 bases lay in between. CDR3 protein: CASSYDGSRDIQYF. The DNA for the CDR3 is TGTGCCAGCAGTTACGATGGATCCAGGGACATTCAGTACTTC.

This clone was seen only a few times. The chain joins TRBV5-6 to TRBJ2-1; D is perhaps TRBD2 (5 bases). Germline CDR1 SGHDT, CDR2 YYEEEE. Between the trimmed V and J ends, which lost 0 bases and 0 bases, there was a span of 10 bases. The CDR3 loop spans 16 amino acids. The chain's CDR3 is CASSLATGSSYNEQFF. CDR3 nucleotide sequence: TGTGCCAGCAGCTTGGCGACGGGGAGCTCCTACAATGAGCAGTTCTTC.

This chain joins TRBV28 and TRBJ1-2, with D possibly matching TRBD1 (6 bases). Per the germline V gene, CDR1 is MDHEN and CDR2 is SYDVKM. V shed 6 bases and J shed 8 bases, with 28 bases lying between them. CDR3 length: 17 amino acids. The DNA for the CDR3 is TGTGCCAGCAGATTACACACTCCGGGCTACAGGGTAGGAGGCTACACCTTC. It translates to CASRLHTPGYRVGGYTF.

V is TRBV21-1 and J is TRBJ1-1. TRBV21-1 is a known pseudogene. This CDR3 has 15 residues. The CDR3 DNA follows: TGTGCCAGCACCCTTTGCGGACTTTTGAACACTGAAGCTTTCTTT. Amino acids: CASTLCGLLNTEAFF.

This clone was counted only a few times. The chain links TRBV7-9 to TRBJ2-1; perhaps TRBD2 as D (6 bases). Germline CDR1 SEHNR, CDR2 FQNEAQ (reference sequence). The CDR3 is 15 amino acids. The ends were cut back, 0 bases at V and 4 bases at J, with 10 bases in the middle. CDR3 DNA: TGTGCCAGCAGCTTAGCCGGGACTTCATACAATGAGCAGTTCTTC. It specifies CASSLAGTSYNEQFF.

This clone was counted between two and nine times. The chain is built from TRBV11-2 and TRBJ2-3; D perhaps matches TRBD2 (5 bases). The germline V and J ends were trimmed by 6 bases and 2 bases, with 15 bases remaining between them. This CDR3 region has 15 residues. Looked up from germline, CDR1 is SGHAT and CDR2 is FQNNGV. CDR3 protein: CASSWLGADTDTQYF. CDR3 nucleotide sequence: TGTGCCAGCAGTTGGCTAGGAGCGGACACAGATACGCAGTATTTT.

The V call is TRBV30, the J call TRBJ2-3; TRBD1 agrees at 9 bases. The V gene end was trimmed by 5 bases and the J gene end by 4 bases; junction bases not matched to a gene: 4. The CDR3 loop spans 13 amino acids. Germline CDR1 GTSNPN, CDR2 SVGIG (reference sequence). In DNA, the CDR3 is TGTGCCTGGCAGACAGGGGGAGCAGATACGCAGTATTTT. The encoded protein is CAWQTGGADTQYF.

This clone appeared a few times. J is TRBJ2-3 and V is TRBV7-8; no reliable D call. This CDR3 comprises 13 residues. The V gene lost 8 bases and the J gene lost 1 base, with 10 bases spanning the gap. Looked up from germline, CDR1 is SGHVS and CDR2 is FQNEAQ. CDR3 DNA: TGTGCCAGCGAGAAAACTCGCACAGATACGCAGTATTTT. The encoded protein is CASEKTRTDTQYF.

The chain recombines TRBV6-1 with TRBJ1-2; D might be TRBD1 (5 bases). The ends were cut back, 2 bases at V and 4 bases at J, with 11 bases in the middle. CDR3 length equals 14 residues. Per germline, CDR1 MNHNS and CDR2 SASEGT. The CDR3 DNA sequence: TGTGCCAGCAGTGAACAGGGAACAAGCTATGGCTACACCTTC. It is translated as CASSEQGTSYGYTF.

The CDR3 bases are TGTGCCAGCACCCCCCGAACCCAGGGGGCCCAGCCCCAGCATTTT. Its protein is CASTPRTQGAQPQHF. The chain uses TRBV28 and TRBJ1-5, with 8 bases matching TRBD1. In germline, CDR1 is MDHEN, CDR2 SYDVKM. V shed 7 bases and J 7 bases; nucleotides not matched to a gene: 12. This CDR3 is built from 15 residues.

There are a few counts of this clone. The genes are TRBV5-6 and TRBJ2-3; 9 bases are shared with TRBD2. The CDR3 totals 15 residues. The germline CDR1 and CDR2 sequences are SGHDT and YYEEEE. With V trimmed by 2 bases and J by 1 base, 2 bases remained unmatched. CDR3 residues: CASSLRTSGTDTQYF. The CDR3 DNA is TGTGCCAGCAGCTTAAGGACTAGCGGCACAGATACGCAGTATTTT.

The chain links TRBV28 to TRBJ1-2; possible D gene TRBD1, 5 bases. Trimming removed 6 bases at V and 5 bases at J, with 22 bases between. The CDR3 is made up of 16 amino acids. Germline CDR1 reads MDHEN; CDR2 reads SYDVKM. The CDR3 reads CASSLFAGTGGYGYTF. The DNA for the CDR3 is TGTGCCAGCAGCCTGTTTGCCGGGACGGGAGGATATGGCTACACCTTC.

The chain recombines TRBV6-5 with TRBJ2-7; D uncertain. The CDR3 length is 14 residues. V was pared by 0 bases and J by 3 bases, with 9 bases between. CDR1 and CDR2 (germline): MNHEY, SVGAGI. The CDR3, as DNA: TGTGCCAGCAGTTACTCGGGTAGACTCTACGAGCAGTACTTC. It specifies CASSYSGRLYEQYF.

This clone showed up just a few times. J is TRBJ2-1 and V is TRBV7-3; D is uncertain. In germline, CDR1 is SGHTA, CDR2 FQGTGA. The V and J ends lost 2 bases and 5 bases respectively, with 16 bases between them. The CDR3 runs to 16 residues. CDR3 sequence reads: CASSLASPNSDNEQFF. Here the CDR3 DNA reads TGTGCCAGCAGCTTAGCGAGCCCGAATTCCGACAATGAGCAGTTCTTC. Together with reference TRBV7-3 and TRBJ2-1, the CDR3 gives the full variable domain: GAGVSQTPSNKVTEKGKYVELRCDPISGHTALYWYRQSLGQGPEFLIYFQGTGAADDSGLPNDRFFAVRPEGSVSTLKIQRTERGDSAVYLCASSLASPNSDNEQFFGPGTRLTVL.

The chain uses TRBV7-2 and TRBJ2-5; tentatively, D is TRBD2 (6 bases). TRBJ2-7 matches the DNA end more closely, so the J call is doubtful. Looked up from germline, CDR1 is SGHTA and CDR2 is FQGNSA. CDR3 length: 14 amino acids. The CDR3 loop reads CASSQDYRSYEQYF. CDR3 bases: TGTGCCAGCAGCCAGGACTACCGATCCTACGAGCAGTACTTC.